The source of this T cell receptor (beta chain) is a study of persistence of HIV-infected CD4 T cells. Overlapping HIV-1 Gag 15-mer peptides at 0.85 to 1 ug per peptide per mL were used. CD40L/CD69 double-negative CD45RO-high memory CD4+ T cells were collected. This was the immunoSEQ version 4 assay in survey mode. Template was genomic DNA at around 9.3 ng/uL, with up to 1 ug used per sample. TCRdb's copy holds only in-frame clones and misses some; the assay was immunoSEQ multiplex PCR. The data contain more than 30,000 clones, 82% of them singletons. Study findings and constraints: Within sorted populations, more oligoclonal TCRs accompanied more oligoclonal proviruses.

For this clone: Its antigen is undetermined.

Germline V lookup: CDR1 MNHNY, CDR2 SVGAGI (reference sequence). The CDR3 has 14 amino acids. Unmatched junction bases numbered 3, after V lost 2 bases and J lost 7 bases. The J gene is TRBJ2-5, the V gene TRBV6-6, with 11 nucleotides matching TRBD2. This sequence originates from an adult with HIV. The donor label of this sample is uncertain. Sample: cultured CD4+ T cells from PBMCs, taken from a patient who received antiretroviral therapy. The DNA for the CDR3 is TGTGCCAGCAGTTACGACGGACTAGCGGGGACCCAGTACTTC. Translated, it gives CASSYDGLAGTQYF.